What follows are 28 T cell receptor beta chains derived from one specimen sequenced in a study of tumor-infiltrating lymphocytes in primary liver carcinoma. Reverse transcription of about 500 ng total RNA with a constant-region primer produced TCR beta cDNA. The TCR beta library was amplified through three nested multiplex PCR rounds in a modified ARM-PCR procedure. It was with TRBV1-TRBV30 forward primers and a C-beta reverse primer that the first two PCR rounds were run, at around 11 cycles each. TCRdb used MiXCR to reprocess the multiplex PCR reads, holding one entry per CDR3 protein. The data show about 120,000 distinct CDR3 sequences, approximately 71% seen once. Unsorted bulk tissue of about 20-32 mg yielded co-extracted RNA and DNA. The sequenced sample was tumor-adjacent normal liver tissue. The receptors shown here come from a woman aged 55-69 years with primary liver carcinoma and hepatitis B virus infection.

The gene calls are TRBV2 and TRBJ2-1; D gene uncertain. V was clipped by 6 bases and J by 14 bases, with 14 bases between them. Germline loops: CDR1 SNHLY, CDR2 FYNNEI. The CDR3 spans 11 residues. The CDR3: CASRYRSSKFF. Here the CDR3 DNA reads TGTGCCAGCAGGTATAGGTCCTCCAAGTTCTTC.

As for this clonotype: At one end, the junction sequence differs from germline, possibly due to a read error. This chain uses TRBV12-3 or TRBV12-4 with TRBJ1-5; no clear D gene. This CDR3 has 15 residues. The CDR3 loop is CGSSLSLWGNQPQHF. DNA of the CDR3: TGTGGCAGCAGTTTAAGTTTATGGGGCAATCAGCCCCAGCATTTT.

On this clonotype: This sequence may be a read error, since a much larger clone differs from it by one base. The missing conserved phenylalanine or tryptophan at the end of this CDR3 makes a read error likely. The genes are TRBV5-1 and TRBJ2-1, with 11 nucleotides matching TRBD2. The CDR3 has 14 residues. V gave up 7 bases and J gave up 10 bases; unmatched junction bases: 10. CDR1 is SGHRS and CDR2 is YFSETQ in the germline V gene. DNA of the CDR3: TGCGCCAGCTCTGGGACTAGCGGAGGTGGGGAGCAGTTCCTC. This encodes CASSGTSGGGEQFL.

Regarding this clonotype: One junction end does not reproduce the germline sequence, and a read error may be involved. The rearrangement uses TRBV20-1 and TRBJ2-6; 9 positions agree with TRBD2. The length of the CDR3 is 16 residues. Germline loops: CDR1 DFQATT, CDR2 SNEGSKA (reference sequence). The CDR3 loop reads CSARGRGNSGANVLTF. The CDR3 DNA reads as TGCAGTGCTCGCGGGAGGGGAAACTCTGGGGCGAACGTCCTGACTTTC.

In the case of this clonotype: A read error may explain this, as a much larger clone is one base away. This rearrangement joins TRBV5-8 to TRBJ2-3, with no clear D. Germline assignment: CDR1 SGHTS and CDR2 YDEGEE. CDR3 length: 12 amino acids. Trimming took 9 bases from V and 7 from J, leaving 15 bases between them. CDR3 residues: CAITEVRYTQYF. In DNA form, the CDR3 reads TGTGCCATCACCGAGGTGCGGTATACGCAGTATTTT.

As to this clonotype: A much larger clone sits a single nucleotide away, making a read error possible. The CDR3 protein is CASSPTRGMNIEAFF. The CDR3, as DNA: TGTGCCAGCAGCCCTACCAGGGGGATGAACATTGAAGCTTTCTTT. The gene calls are TRBV7-9 and TRBJ1-1; 7 bases map to TRBD1. The germline CDR1 and CDR2 sequences are SEHNR and FQNEAQ (reference sequence). The CDR3 is 15 residues long.

Comment on this clonotype: One junction end disagrees with the germline gene, perhaps due to a read error. The chain links TRBV11-2 to TRBJ2-1; TRBD2 is a possible D gene (5 bases). The CDR3 is 15 amino acids. From germline, CDR1 is SGHAT and CDR2 FQNNGV. Here the CDR3 DNA reads TGTGCCAGCAGCTTAGAAGGGAGTGAGAACAATGAGTGGTCCTTC. As protein: CASSLEGSENNEWSF.

This clonotype appeared a few times. This may come from a read error, since a much larger clone is one base off. The chain employs TRBV30 and TRBJ1-1; a weak D match, TRBD1 (5 bases). Trimming shortened V by 0 bases and J by 12 bases, and 11 bases separated the two germline ends. Germline lookup yields CDR1 GTSNPN and CDR2 SVGIG (reference sequence). The CDR3 consists of 11 residues. CDR3: CAWSVRDETFF. In nucleotides, the CDR3 is TGTGCCTGGAGTGTGAGGGACGAGACTTTCTTT. The complete variable domain, with remaining parts taken from reference TRBV30 and TRBJ1-1, reads SQTIHQWPATLVQPVGSPLSLECTVEGTSNPNLYWYRQAAGRGLQLLFYSVGIGQISSEVPQNLSASRPQDRQFILSSKKLLLSDSGFYLCAWSVRDETFFGQGTRLTVV.

As for this clonotype: This sequence may be a read error, since a much larger clone differs from it by one base. This chain uses TRBV30 with TRBJ2-1, with D tentatively TRBD1 or TRBD2 (5 bases each). Germline lookup yields CDR1 GTSNPN and CDR2 SVGIG (reference sequence). This CDR3 is 15 amino acids long. In nucleotides, the CDR3 is TGTGCCTGTAGTGTGTGGGGGAGAGGATACAATGAGCAGTTCTTC. Amino acids: CACSVWGRGYNEQFF.

This clonotype has a count of ten or more. The V and J genes are TRBV29-1 and TRBJ2-4; D unclear. Trimming removed 4 bases at V and 0 bases at J, with 10 bases between. Germline V gives CDR1 SQVTM, CDR2 ANQGSEA. The CDR3 length is 14 residues. The CDR3 sequence is CSVVGSLAKNIQYF. As DNA, the CDR3 is TGCAGCGTTGTGGGAAGCTTAGCCAAAAACATTCAGTACTTC.

Comment on this clonotype: The conserved phenylalanine or tryptophan is not found at the CDR3 terminus, so this likely reflects a read error. The chain links TRBV29-1 to TRBJ2-7; D unresolved. Germline V gene sequence: CDR1 SQVTM, CDR2 ANQGSEA. This CDR3 contains 14 residues. Trimming stripped 1 base from V and 3 bases from J, with 13 bases between. The CDR3 reads CSVEGGRSGYEQYY. The DNA for the CDR3 is TGCAGCGTTGAAGGGGGTCGATCGGGCTACGAGCAGTACTAC.

As to this clonotype: One junction end does not reproduce the germline sequence, and a read error may be involved. V is TRBV11-2 and J is TRBJ2-2; D is ambiguous. Germline loops: CDR1 SGHAT, CDR2 FQNNGV. The CDR3 has 16 residues. In DNA form, the CDR3 reads TGTGCCATCAGCAACGGACGCAACACGAACACTGGGGAGCTGTTTTTT. Encoded protein: CAISNGRNTNTGELFF.

On this clonotype itself: An end of the junction does not agree with germline; a read error may underlie this. The chain joins TRBV29-1 to TRBJ2-3; possibly TRBD1 for D (7 bases). The CDR3 is 13 amino acids. CDR1 and CDR2 (germline): SQVTM, ANQGSEA. The CDR3 DNA follows: TGCAGCGTCGGAGGGGGCGTGACAGGTACGCAGTATTTT. Translating gives CSVGGGVTGTQYF.

The chain recombines TRBV12-3 or TRBV12-4 with TRBJ1-1, with 10 nucleotides matching TRBD1. The CDR3 is made up of 13 amino acids. J gave up 12 bases and V 6 bases, and 10 bases lay outside the gene matches. The CDR3 here is CASSPTGGTETFF. The CDR3 DNA reads as TGTGCCAGCAGCCCGACAGGGGGCACTGAGACTTTCTTT.

With regard to this clonotype: The junction does not match germline at one end; this may be a read error. The V gene is TRBV12-3 or TRBV12-4, the J gene TRBJ1-1; TRBD1 is a possible D gene (5 bases). CDR3 size: 11 residues. The CDR3 is CVSSSGSEAFF. CDR3 coding DNA: TGTGTCAGCAGTTCAGGGTCTGAAGCTTTCTTT.

The sample holds one count of this clonotype. A read error may explain this, as a much larger clone is one base away. The rearrangement links TRBV7-9 to TRBJ2-5; no firm D call. V was clipped by 4 bases and J by 14 bases, with 14 bases between them. CDR3 length: 11 amino acids. Germline values: CDR1 SEHNR, CDR2 FQNEAQ (reference sequence). The CDR3 reads CASSSGVGKYF. The CDR3 DNA reads as TGTGCCAGCAGCTCAGGAGTGGGGAAATACTTC.

In regard to this clonotype: The junction departs from germline at one end; a sequencing error may be responsible. This rearrangement joins TRBV29-1 to TRBJ1-1, with 7 bases identical to TRBD1. This CDR3 is built from 14 residues. Germline lookup yields CDR1 SQVTM and CDR2 ANQGSEA. The CDR3 is CSVYTGARNTEVFF. As DNA, the CDR3 is TGCAGCGTTTATACAGGGGCGCGGAACACTGAAGTTTTCTTT.

The J gene is TRBJ2-7, the V gene TRBV6-5; 7 positions match TRBD1. Germline assignment: CDR1 MNHEY and CDR2 SVGAGI. With V trimmed by 5 bases and J by 4 bases, 11 bases remained unmatched. The CDR3 length is 15 residues. The CDR3 DNA reads as TGTGCCAGCAGTATCCCCCGGGACAGCCATTACGAGCAGTACTTC. It encodes CASSIPRDSHYEQYF.

With respect to this clonotype: The junction shows a germline mismatch at one end, possibly a read error. The rearrangement links TRBV11-3 to TRBJ1-2; D is undetermined. This CDR3 has 12 amino acids. In germline, CDR1 is SGHNT, CDR2 YENEEA. The CDR3 protein is CTRSPTTAAIYF. The CDR3 nucleotides are TGTACCAGGAGTCCAACTACAGCGGCTATATACTTC.

This chain links TRBV29-1 with TRBJ2-7; 7 nucleotides line up with TRBD2. Trimming took 6 bases from V and 9 from J; bases not matched to a gene: 14. This CDR3 has 13 amino acids. The germline gives CDR1 SQVTM, CDR2 ANQGSEA. The CDR3 spells CSVREDTRDGQYF. As DNA, the CDR3 is TGCAGCGTCCGGGAGGACACCCGGGACGGGCAGTACTTC.

This clonotype was seen once. A read error is likely, as this CDR3 ends without the conserved phenylalanine or tryptophan. This chain connects TRBV6-1 to TRBJ2-1; tentatively, D is TRBD1 (6 bases). The CDR3 is 17 amino acids. The germline V gene has CDR1 MNHNS and CDR2 SASEGT. For the CDR3, the DNA is TGTGCCAGCATTGAAGCGCGTGGGGGCAGGGTAATCTATGAGCAGTTCCTC. Its translation is CASIEARGGRVIYEQFL.

Details on this clonotype: This may be a read error, as it is one base from a much larger clone. The J gene is TRBJ1-3, the V gene TRBV7-9; D unclear. Germline lookup yields CDR1 SEHNR and CDR2 FQNEAQ (reference sequence). The CDR3 extends over 12 amino acids. The ends were cut back, 4 bases at V and 7 bases at J, with 8 bases in the middle. CDR3 nucleotides: TGTGCCAGCAGCTCAATCGGTAACACCATATATTTT. Protein sequence: CASSSIGNTIYF. The variable domain in full, with the rest retrieved from reference TRBV7-9 and TRBJ1-3, is DTGVSQNPRHKITKRGQNVTFRCDPISEHNRLYWYRQTLGQGPEFLTYFQNEAQLEKSRLLSDRFSAERPKGSFSTLEIQRTEQGDSAMYLCASSSIGNTIYFGEGSWLTVV.

With respect to this clonotype: This may stem from a read error, because a much larger clone lies one nucleotide away. This chain uses TRBV6-1 with TRBJ2-3; 14 bases are a match to TRBD2. The CDR3 is 16 amino acids. Germline-derived CDR1 and CDR2 are MNHNS and SASEGT. The CDR3 loop reads CASGWGTSGSTDAQYF. The CDR3, as DNA: TGTGCCAGCGGGTGGGGGACTAGCGGGAGCACAGATGCGCAGTATTTT.

A remark on this clonotype: The missing conserved phenylalanine or tryptophan at the end of this CDR3 makes a read error likely. The chain uses TRBV12-3 or TRBV12-4 and TRBJ2-2, with TRBD2 as a possible D gene (7 bases). Trimming stripped 4 bases from V and 6 bases from J, with 15 bases between. This CDR3 is 15 amino acids long. The DNA of the CDR3 is TGTGCCAGCAGTTCTTGGGGGGCGGGGGCCGGGGAGCTGTTTTGT. It specifies CASSSWGAGAGELFC.

This chain links TRBV11-2 with TRBJ2-7; the D is unclear. V was clipped by 0 bases and J by 13 bases, with 22 bases between them. The V gene's germline CDR1 is SGHAT and CDR2 FQNNGV. The CDR3 has 15 residues. This chain's CDR3 is CASSLDHAPTTGRYF. The CDR3 bases are TGTGCCAGCAGCTTAGATCACGCCCCGACCACTGGCCGCTACTTC.

The table lists this clonotype with a count of one. A much larger clone differs from this one at a single base, so this may be a read error. The V call is TRBV28, the J call TRBJ2-1; D may be TRBD1 (8 bases). This CDR3 contains 14 residues. Germline V lookup: CDR1 MDHEN, CDR2 SYDVKM. The CDR3, as DNA: TGTGTCAGCAGTTTACAGGGGGGGTCGAATGAGCAGTTCTTC. Translation gives CVSSLQGGSNEQFF. Filled out from reference TRBV28 and TRBJ2-1, the complete variable domain reads DVKVTQSSRYLVKRTGEKVFLECVQDMDHENMFWYRQDPGLGLRLIYFSYDVKMKEKGDIPEGYSVSREKKERFSLILESASTNQTSMYLCVSSLQGGSNEQFFGPGTRLTVL.

Turning to this clonotype: An end of the junction differs from the germline gene, which may be a read error. V usage is TRBV13 and J usage is TRBJ2-1; D not resolved. CDR1 is PRHDT and CDR2 is FYEKMQ in the germline V gene (reference sequence). The CDR3 has 15 amino acids. The DNA for the CDR3 is TGTGCCAGCAGCTTCTACGGAACAAGAGGCAATGAGCACTTCTTC. This gives the protein CASSFYGTRGNEHFF.

This clonotype was detected only once. Germline is not matched at one junction end, which may reflect a read error. V is TRBV6-1 and J is TRBJ2-4; the D is unclear. CDR3 length equals 16 residues. The germline gives CDR1 MNHNS, CDR2 SASEGT. The DNA for the CDR3 is TGCTCCATACCCCGGAGCGACCAACAAGGCAAAAACATTCAGTACTTC. This sequence encodes CSIPRSDQQGKNIQYF.